These 8 T cell receptor beta chains were sequenced from one sample in a study of cytomegalovirus exposure and HLA in healthy donors. Sequencing used immunoSEQ multiplex PCR; TCRdb keeps in-frame clones, though not all of them. The sample contains around 190,000 clones, about 81% of which appear only once. Sequencing used PBMCs. Receptor source: a woman aged 25 to 39 in good health and CMV-seronegative.

CDR3 sequence: CASSLVDRGYGYTF. In DNA, the CDR3 is TGTGCCAGCAGCTTAGTAGACAGGGGATATGGCTACACCTTC. This chain links TRBV7-9 with TRBJ1-2; 8 positions agree with TRBD1. The CDR3 covers 14 residues. With V trimmed by 1 base and J by 5 bases, 3 bases remained unmatched. Germline V gene sequence: CDR1 SEHNR, CDR2 FQNEAQ (reference sequence).

The genes are TRBV27 and TRBJ1-3, with 9 positions matching TRBD1. Trimming removed 1 base from V and 4 bases from J; junction bases left unmatched: 14. This CDR3 spans 19 amino acids. Germline V lookup: CDR1 MNHEY, CDR2 SMNVEV (reference sequence). In DNA form, the CDR3 reads TGTGCCAGCAGTTTATATTCCTCCAAAGACAGGGGGGGAGGAAACACCATATATTTT. Residues: CASSLYSSKDRGGGNTIYF.

This chain uses TRBV6-1 with TRBJ2-2; unclear D gene. CDR1 MNHNS and CDR2 SASEGT come from the germline V gene. Trimming left V 9 bases short and J 2 bases short, with 10 bases between. The CDR3 is 13 amino acids. CDR3 in DNA: TGTGCCAGTCGCGGCCATAACACCGGGGAGCTGTTTTTT. Translation: CASRGHNTGELFF.

The V call is TRBV5-4, the J call TRBJ1-2; TRBD1 matches at 9 bases. CDR1 SGHNT and CDR2 YYREEE come from the germline V gene (reference sequence). V lost 4 bases to trimming and J lost 4 bases; unmatched junction nucleotides: 8. The CDR3 has 15 amino acids. The CDR3 region is CASSTGQGIVYGYTF. DNA of the CDR3: TGTGCCAGCAGCACCGGACAGGGGATCGTCTATGGCTACACCTTC.

Comments on this clone: This CDR3 is also generated by other DNA sequences in the sample. This chain uses TRBV30 with TRBJ1-1; 7 bases are a match to TRBD1. After removal of 1 base from V and 2 bases from J, the junction contained 1 base not matched to a gene. The CDR3 is 13 residues long. Per the germline V gene, CDR1 is GTSNPN and CDR2 is SVGIG (reference sequence). The CDR3 spells CAWSGQGNTEAFF. The CDR3 nucleotides read TGTGCCTGGAGTGGACAGGGAAACACTGAAGCTTTCTTT.

This chain joins TRBV9 and TRBJ2-3, with 9 bases aligning to TRBD1. Trimming cost V 1 base and J 4 bases; bases outside gene matches: 4. CDR1 SGDLS and CDR2 YYNGEE come from the germline V gene. This CDR3 comprises 15 residues. The chain's CDR3 is CASSVWTGVSDTQYF. CDR3 DNA sequence: TGTGCCAGCAGCGTATGGACAGGGGTGTCAGATACGCAGTATTTT.

This sequence joins TRBV4-1 and TRBJ2-6; a weak D match, TRBD1 (6 bases). This CDR3 has 16 residues. Germline V gives CDR1 MGHRA, CDR2 YSYEKL. V was trimmed by 3 bases and J by 3 bases, leaving 12 bases between them. The CDR3 reads CASSHGEGVGANVLTF. CDR3 DNA: TGCGCCAGCAGCCACGGTGAGGGGGTTGGGGCCAACGTCCTGACTTTC.

V usage is TRBV5-6 and J usage is TRBJ2-1; 10 nucleotides match TRBD2. This CDR3 is 16 amino acids long. CDR1 and CDR2 from the germline V gene are SGHDT and YYEEEE. J gave up 6 bases and V 4 bases, and 10 bases lay outside the gene matches. The DNA for the CDR3 is TGTGCCAGCAGCCCACTAGCGGGGAGCCCTCCCAATGAGCAGTTCTTC. Residues: CASSPLAGSPPNEQFF.